This T cell receptor (beta chain) came from a study of cytomegalovirus exposure and HLA in healthy donors. Regarding the study as a whole: It was found in a later analysis that first-cohort TCR clusters tended to co-occur in the 100 to 150 validation repertoires. The study recorded fewer than 200 TCR beta chains that were cytomegalovirus-associated.

Worth noting for this clone: The antigen is undetermined.

The donors were part of the validation cohort, which consisted of about 120 subjects and was separate from the first cohort of about 650 subjects. The CDR3 has 12 amino acids. V lost 5 bases, J lost 7 bases, and 11 bases lay in between. Germline V CDR1 and CDR2: SGHDN, FVKESK. Profiled with immunoSEQ multiplex PCR; TCRdb holds only in-frame clones, not every one. The repertoire holds around 170,000 clones, with around 89% as singletons. The material sequenced was PBMCs. The rearrangement links TRBV14 to TRBJ1-2; D unclear. The receptor was isolated from a young man in good health and CMV-seronegative. This CDR3 reads CASSWRESGYTF. CDR3 in DNA: TGTGCCAGCAGCTGGAGAGAAAGTGGCTACACCTTC.